The sequence of this T cell receptor beta chain was determined in a study of cytomegalovirus exposure and HLA in healthy donors. Study results and caveats: The authors excluded some V segments, including TRBV6-2 and TRBV6-3, as indistinguishable.

It was with 60 Vbeta and 13 Jbeta primers that the PCR ran. The assay was immunoSEQ multiplex PCR, and TCRdb's table has in-frame clones only and misses some. The repertoire holds 150,000 to 200,000 clones, with 80% as singletons. The CDR3 runs to 12 residues. Germline V lookup: CDR1 SEHNR, CDR2 FQNEAQ (reference sequence). With respect to this clone: Its antigen is undetermined. One end of the junction fails to match germline, which may point to a read error.

The sequencing sample was made of PBMCs. V gene TRBV7-9 combines with J gene TRBJ2-7; no firm D call. This receptor was taken from a woman in her twenties or thirties in good health and CMV-seronegative. CDR3 amino acids: CSSSWSSYEQYF. The CDR3, as DNA: TGTTCCAGCAGCTGGAGCTCCTACGAGCAGTACTTC.